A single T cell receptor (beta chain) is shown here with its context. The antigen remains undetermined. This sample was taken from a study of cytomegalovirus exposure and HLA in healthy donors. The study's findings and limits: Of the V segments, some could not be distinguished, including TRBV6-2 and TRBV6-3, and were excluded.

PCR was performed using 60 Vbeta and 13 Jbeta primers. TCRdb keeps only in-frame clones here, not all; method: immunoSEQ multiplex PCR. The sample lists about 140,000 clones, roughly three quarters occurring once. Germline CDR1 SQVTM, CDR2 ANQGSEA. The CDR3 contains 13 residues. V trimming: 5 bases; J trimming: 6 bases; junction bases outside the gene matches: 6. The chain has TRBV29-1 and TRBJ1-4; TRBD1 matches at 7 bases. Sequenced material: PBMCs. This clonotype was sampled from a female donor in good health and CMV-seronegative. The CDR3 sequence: CSVTGVMDEKLFF. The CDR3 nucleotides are TGCAGCGTTACAGGGGTAATGGATGAAAAACTGTTTTTT.